The subject of this entry is one T cell receptor (beta chain). Antigen specificity is unknown. Germline V lookup: CDR1 MDHEN, CDR2 SYDVKM. V trimming: 7 bases; J trimming: 7 bases; junction bases outside the gene matches: 10. The CDR3 has 15 residues. The data were taken from a study of T cell responses to AZD1222 COVID-19 vaccine. Broader study findings: Only five to seven AZD1222 recipients were seropositive at baseline. Donors in the cohort were predominantly white British and more often female, and clonal diversity was possibly underestimated.

TCRdb's table, derived via immunoSEQ multiplex PCR, lists solely in-frame clones and lacks some. The sample consists of approximately 150,000 clones, roughly nine tenths of them appearing once. This receptor was taken from an adult in good health. Specimen: peripheral blood, collected on day 0 of AZD1222 vaccination. The chain couples TRBV28 to TRBJ1-2, with 12 bases that match TRBD1. CDR3 residues: CASISPGTGGSGYTF. In DNA form, the CDR3 reads TGTGCCAGCATCTCCCCCGGGACAGGGGGCTCTGGCTACACCTTC.